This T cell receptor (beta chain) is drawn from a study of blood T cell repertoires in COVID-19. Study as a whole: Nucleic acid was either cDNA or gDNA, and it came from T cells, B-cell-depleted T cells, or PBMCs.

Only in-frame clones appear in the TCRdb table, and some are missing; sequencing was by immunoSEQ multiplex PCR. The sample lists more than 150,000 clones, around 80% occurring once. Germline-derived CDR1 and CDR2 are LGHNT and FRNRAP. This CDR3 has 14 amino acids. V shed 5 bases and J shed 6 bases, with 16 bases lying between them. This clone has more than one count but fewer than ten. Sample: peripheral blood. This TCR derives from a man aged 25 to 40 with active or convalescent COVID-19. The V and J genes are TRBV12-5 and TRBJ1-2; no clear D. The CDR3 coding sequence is TGTGCTAGTGGTCCGTATGCGGTGGGTAATGGCTACACCTTC. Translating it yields CASGPYAVGNGYTF.